This T cell receptor beta chain was obtained from a study of blood T cell repertoires in COVID-19. For the study at large: Both acute and convalescent COVID-19 samples were obtained from the United States, Italy and Spain. PBMCs, B-cell-depleted T cells, or T cells provided the cDNA or gDNA that made up the material.

Study processing details: Cell counts per sample came from amplifying reference gene primers. The table came from immunoSEQ multiplex PCR; TCRdb's copy has only in-frame clones and leaves some out. That table is the source of V, J and clone size, and D and trimming were worked out from the DNA. Of around 150,000 clones in the sample, roughly 93% were seen once. The CDR3 runs 13 residues. Deletions cut 6 bases from V and 4 bases from J, with 12 bases between. Germline CDR1 and CDR2: KGHSH and LQKENI. This rearrangement joins TRBV18 to TRBJ1-1; D gene uncertain. This clonotype originated in a man aged 18 to 30 with acute or convalescent COVID-19. Source material: peripheral blood. CDR3 sequence: CASSVGESTEAFF. In DNA form, the CDR3 reads TGTGCCAGCTCGGTCGGGGAGAGCACTGAAGCTTTCTTT.